What follows is one TCR beta chain and its context. It has no known antigen specificity. Base qualities are missing; no much larger clone stands one base away. TCRbeta CDR3 regions were amplified from genomic DNA by means of the immunoSEQ Assay, a bias-controlled multiplex PCR. Under the source paper's analysis protocol: Within the assay, amplification of reference gene primers was used to estimate how many nucleated cells each sample contained. Sequence reads were collapsed and filtered to measure the absolute abundance of every unique TCRbeta CDR3 rearrangement. Productive Simpson clonality was computed per sample as the square root of Simpson's diversity index over productive rearrangements. Drawn from immuneACCESS, this table holds only the in-frame rearrangements with V and J called that TCRdb kept. Clones are partly lost; checked studies trace under half to an unresolved V gene and leave the rest unexplained. V, J and clone size were drawn from that table, and D and trimming were deduced from the DNA. The sample table contains about 96,000 clones; only one count was recorded for around 84% of them. 15% to 20% of the sample comes from the top ten.

The source of the sample is a study of blood T cell repertoires in COVID-19 (dated by TCRdb to about 2020). Study-wide context: Samples from collaborators originated in the United States, Italy and Spain and spanned both the acute and convalescent phases of COVID-19. The prospective study material was composed of cDNA or gDNA derived from T cells, B-cell-depleted T cells, or PBMCs. The dataset comprised deeply sampled blood TCRbeta repertoires from subjects exposed to, actively infected with, or recovered from COVID-19. The repertoires were released in a freely available public database intended as a resource for research on the immune response to SARS-CoV-2. Samples were obtained from the ongoing ImmuneRACE study (first 160 participants) and from 1,254 subjects provided by 6 global collaborators. Sample metadata almost always included a de-identified subject ID, COVID-19 status, age in years and sex. Where available, HLA class I and class II types were obtained from metadata supplied by the sample provider rather than from assay-based typing.

Collaborating institutions collected whole blood in K2EDTA tubes following their own protocols. For TCRbeta analysis, collaborators shipped samples in one of three forms: frozen whole blood, isolated PBMCs, or DNA extracted from either of those sample types. The paper as a whole reports these results and caveats: Clinical and demographic metadata were provided uncurated, with the amount varying by source and participant.

V and J are trimmed by 5 bases and 4 bases, and the gene matches miss 5 bases of the junction. The CDR3 runs 15 amino acids, cysteine and phenylalanine included. The sequence is cut down to CDR3 DNA, 45 bases in frame from base 1. The germline V gene gives CDR1 as SGHVS and CDR2 as FNYEAQ. The rearrangement combines TRBV7-6 with TRBJ1-1, and TRBD1 matches 12 of the central bases. The material sequenced was peripheral blood. The TCR originated in a woman aged 55 to 70 with acute or convalescent COVID-19. The sequenced DNA: TGTGCCAGCAGCCCGGGACAGGGGGCTACCACTGAAGCTTTCTTT. It encodes CASSPGQGATTEAFF.